This TCR beta chain came from a study of Graves' ophthalmopathy and Graves' hyperthyroidism. Other autoimmune disease, uncontrolled infection, pregnancy and lactation led to exclusion. Physicians reached a diagnosis by relying on clinical symptoms, serum thyroxine, TRAb, thyroid ultrasound and orbital computed tomography. Regarding the study as a whole: Blood samples also showed most expanded thyroid clonotypes exceeding 0.001 frequency.

Comment on this clonotype: Its antigen is not known.

Germline CDR1 MNHEY, CDR2 SMNVEV (reference sequence). There are 14 residues in the CDR3. V was pared by 8 bases and J by 5 bases, with 19 bases between. Beta-chain TCR CDR3 regions were amplified from RNA transcripts. First-round RT-PCR used HTBI primers; second-round multiplex PCR followed. Each CDR3 protein is one row after TCRdb ran MiXCR on the multiplex PCR reads. The sample has 680,000 or so distinct CDR3 sequences, about a fifth seen once. This TCR was sampled from a woman aged 18 to 35 with stable Graves' hyperthyroidism. Some clones in this sample may be carry-over from other donors' samples. The chain joins TRBV27 to TRBJ2-7; D is possibly TRBD1 (5 bases). The sequencing input was peripheral blood. CDR3 bases: TGTGCCAGCCGCCCTGGTAAGGGGTCGAACGAGCAGTACTTC. Protein product: CASRPGKGSNEQYF.